This T cell receptor (beta chain) was profiled in a study of cytotoxic CD8 clonotypes in ibrutinib-treated CLL. The repertoire was sequenced with immunoSEQ multiplex PCR; TCRdb's copy has only in-frame clones and lacks some. This table holds roughly 47,000 clones, 45% to 55% found once. V lost 5 bases and J 1 base, leaving 18 bases between the germline ends. The CDR3 consists of 16 residues. The germline V gene encodes CDR1 SNHLY and CDR2 FYNNEI. This clone was seen at least ten times. The clonotype originates from a human donor with chronic lymphocytic leukemia. The material was PBMCs, obtained after 12 months of ibrutinib treatment. The genes are TRBV2 and TRBJ2-7, with D perhaps matching TRBD1 or TRBD2 (6 bases each). The CDR3 is CASSLFIGGMSYEQYF. In nucleotides, the CDR3 is TGTGCCAGCAGTTTATTCATCGGGGGCATGTCCTACGAGCAGTACTTC.